The rows below give T cell receptor beta chains drawn from one sample of a study of blood T cell repertoires in COVID-19. Repertoires were generated with immunoSEQ multiplex PCR, while TCRdb's copy carries only in-frame clones and drops some. This table has approximately 150,000 clones, roughly 84% appearing once. The sequencing input was PBMCs or T cells enriched from blood (not recorded which). The receptors originated from a man aged 50 to 60 who had recovered from COVID-19. Both conserved end residues are part of each CDR3. Fields, in order: clone size, V gene, D gene, J gene, CDR3 DNA, CDR3 protein. D genes are given only for firm matches. Size values are once, few and many counts, or a class for expanded clones, and some rows have none.

abundance: -
v_gene: TRBV11-2
d_gene: TRBD2
j_gene: TRBJ2-1
CDR3nt: TGTGCCAGCAGCCGTGGACTAGCGGGGGGATCCTACAATGAGCAGTTCTTC
CDR3aa: CASSRGLAGGSYNEQFF

abundance: -
v_gene: TRBV5-1
d_gene: TRBD1
j_gene: TRBJ1-3
CDR3nt: TGCGCCAGCAGCTCACCTATCGACGACAGGGCTGGAAACACCATATATTTT
CDR3aa: CASSSPIDDRAGNTIYF

abundance: -
v_gene: TRBV29-1
d_gene: TRBD1
j_gene: TRBJ2-7
CDR3nt: TGCAGCACAATGACAGGGGACGAGCAGTACTTC
CDR3aa: CSTMTGDEQYF

abundance: -
v_gene: TRBV3-1/TRBV3-2
d_gene: TRBD1
j_gene: TRBJ1-2
CDR3nt: TGTGCCAGCAGCCGTGGGAATGACAGGGTGGGCGGCTACACCTTC
CDR3aa: CASSRGNDRVGGYTF

abundance: once
v_gene: TRBV25-1
d_gene: -
j_gene: TRBJ1-2
CDR3nt: TGTGCCAGCCGCAGTGCGGGGGAGCCCCTCTCCGGCTACACCTTC
CDR3aa: CASRSAGEPLSGYTF

abundance: -
v_gene: TRBV7-9
d_gene: TRBD1
j_gene: TRBJ2-3
CDR3nt: TGTGCCAGCAGACGGGACAGTTACACAGATACGCAGTATTTT
CDR3aa: CASRRDSYTDTQYF

abundance: -
v_gene: TRBV19
d_gene: -
j_gene: TRBJ1-2
CDR3nt: TGTGCCAGTAGTAGCTTAGGGGGAAACTATGGCTACACCTTC
CDR3aa: CASSSLGGNYGYTF

abundance: -
v_gene: TRBV10-2
d_gene: TRBD2
j_gene: TRBJ2-1
CDR3nt: TGCGCCAGCTCTTCGGGCGGGGGGCGAAATGAGCAGTTCTTC
CDR3aa: CASSSGGGRNEQFF

abundance: once
v_gene: TRBV6-5
d_gene: -
j_gene: TRBJ1-2
CDR3nt: TGTGCCAGCAGACCACAGGGCTGGTATGGCTACACCTTC
CDR3aa: CASRPQGWYGYTF

abundance: once
v_gene: TRBV29-1
d_gene: TRBD1
j_gene: TRBJ1-2
CDR3nt: TGCAGCGCTCCCACAGGGGGCGCCGGCTATGGCTACACCTTC
CDR3aa: CSAPTGGAGYGYTF

abundance: -
v_gene: TRBV28
d_gene: -
j_gene: TRBJ1-1
CDR3nt: TGTGCCAGCAGTTTATGGGACAGCGTGAACACTGAAGCTTTCTTT
CDR3aa: CASSLWDSVNTEAFF

abundance: -
v_gene: TRBV30
d_gene: TRBD1
j_gene: TRBJ1-2
CDR3nt: TGTGCCTGGGACAGGGATTACTATGGCTACACCTTC
CDR3aa: CAWDRDYYGYTF

abundance: -
v_gene: TRBV6-5
d_gene: TRBD1
j_gene: TRBJ2-7
CDR3nt: TGTGCCAGCAGGGACAGGGAAGTGTACGAGCAGTACTTC
CDR3aa: CASRDREVYEQYF

abundance: few
v_gene: TRBV27
d_gene: TRBD1
j_gene: TRBJ1-6
CDR3nt: TGTGCCAGCAGTGTTAACAGGGGGCGTAATTCACCCCTCCACTTT
CDR3aa: CASSVNRGRNSPLHF

abundance: -
v_gene: TRBV3-1/TRBV3-2
d_gene: -
j_gene: TRBJ1-1
CDR3nt: TGTGCCAGCAGCCAAAAGAGGGCGGGAGAAGCTTTCTTT
CDR3aa: CASSQKRAGEAFF

abundance: -
v_gene: TRBV10-3
d_gene: TRBD2
j_gene: TRBJ2-7
CDR3nt: TGTGCCATCAGTGAGTTGGGGGGGGGTTACGCCGAGCAGTACTTC
CDR3aa: CAISELGGGYAEQYF